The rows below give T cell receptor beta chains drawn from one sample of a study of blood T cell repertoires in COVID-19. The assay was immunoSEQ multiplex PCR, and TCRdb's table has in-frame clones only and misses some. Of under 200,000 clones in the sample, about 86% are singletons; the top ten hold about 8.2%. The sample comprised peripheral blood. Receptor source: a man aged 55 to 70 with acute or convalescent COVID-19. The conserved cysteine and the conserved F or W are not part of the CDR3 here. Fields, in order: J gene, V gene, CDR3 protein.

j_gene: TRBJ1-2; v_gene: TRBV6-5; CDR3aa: ASSYYPTGVYGYT
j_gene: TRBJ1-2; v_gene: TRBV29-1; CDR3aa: SAHTGGVSGYT
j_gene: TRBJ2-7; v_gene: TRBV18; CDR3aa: ASSPGLPFEQY
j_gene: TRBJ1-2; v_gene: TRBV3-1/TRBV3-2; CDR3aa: ASSTLNYGYT
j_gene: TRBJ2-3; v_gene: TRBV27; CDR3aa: ASLALSGSDTQY
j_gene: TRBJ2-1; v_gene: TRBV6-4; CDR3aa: ASSPGLAGGSDEQF
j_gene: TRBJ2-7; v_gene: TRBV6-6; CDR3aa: ATRTGPSNEQY
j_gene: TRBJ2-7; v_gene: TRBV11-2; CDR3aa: ASSLEWGLAGHYEQY
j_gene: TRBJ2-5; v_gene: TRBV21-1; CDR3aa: ASSKKDSATQY
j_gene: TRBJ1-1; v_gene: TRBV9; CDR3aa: ASSGNRGRDTEAF
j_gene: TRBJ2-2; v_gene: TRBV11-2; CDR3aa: ASSLRRQNTGELF
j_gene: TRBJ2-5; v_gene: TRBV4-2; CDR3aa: ASSQDRGRETQY
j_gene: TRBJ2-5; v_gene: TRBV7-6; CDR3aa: ASSLRWTGKQETQY